This entry lists 25 T cell receptor beta chains sequenced from one sample in a study of response to subunit inactivated influenza vaccine (dated by TCRdb to 2017 to 2018). Libraries were constructed by RT-PCR. TCRdb names Illumina HiSeq 2500 as the instrument used. The public reads were reanalyzed by TCRdb: fastp trimming at Q25, MiXCR alignment, in-frame beta chains only. Rows are combined by CDR3 protein, so each entry shows the most common genes and DNA. For this sample the table gives roughly 700,000 distinct CDR3 sequences, of which about 15% were detected only once. Together, the top ten hold around 10% of the sample. Specimen: PBMCs from blood, collected about 12 days after vaccination. The receptor set was obtained from a man in his fifties or sixties who received an inactivated influenza vaccine. Donor details come from another sample of the same person, matched by shared clones.

The chain's CDR3 is CASSQLVGKENGYTF. The CDR3 nucleotides read TGCGCCAGCAGCCAACTGGTGGGGAAGGAAAATGGCTACACCTTC. This chain uses TRBV5-1 with TRBJ1-2; D is undetermined. The germline CDR1 and CDR2 sequences are SGHRS and YFSETQ. Trimming removed 4 bases at V and 6 bases at J, with 19 bases between. This CDR3 region has 15 residues.

Many counts were recorded for this clonotype. The chain carries TRBV5-1 and TRBJ2-5, with TRBD2 as a possible D gene (6 bases). V was clipped by 4 bases and J by 2 bases, with 12 bases between them. Germline lookup yields CDR1 SGHRS and CDR2 YFSETQ. The CDR3 covers 14 residues. DNA of the CDR3: TGCGCCAGCAGCGACTACGGGAGTCAAGAGACCCAGTACTTC. It specifies CASSDYGSQETQYF. Filled out from reference TRBV5-1 and TRBJ2-5, the complete variable domain reads KAGVTQTPRYLIKTRGQQVTLSCSPISGHRSVSWYQQTPGQGLQFLFEYFSETQRNKGNFPGRFSGRQFSNSRSEMNVSTLELGDSALYLCASSDYGSQETQYFGPGTRLLVL.

This clonotype was observed a handful of times. This sequence joins TRBV20-1 and TRBJ2-3; D is undetermined. Germline CDR1 is DFQATT and CDR2 is SNEGSKA (reference sequence). V lost 7 bases to trimming and J lost 4 bases, with 12 bases between them. CDR3 length equals 12 residues. CDR3 sequence (DNA): TGCAGTGGAAGCGAGAACGCAGATACGCAGTATTTT. Its protein is CSGSENADTQYF.

This clonotype has a count of ten or more. The chain carries TRBV12-3 or TRBV12-4 and TRBJ2-3, with a possible D match to TRBD1 (6 bases). Trimming removed 5 bases from V and 8 bases from J, with 17 bases in between. The length of the CDR3 is 14 residues. CDR3 DNA sequence: TGTGCCAGCAGTCCAGGAACAGGGTTGGGTACGCAGTATTTT. Protein sequence: CASSPGTGLGTQYF.

The rearrangement uses TRBV7-2 and TRBJ1-3, with 8 bases matching TRBD1. Per the germline V gene, CDR1 is SGHTA and CDR2 is FQGNSA. The CDR3 is 16 residues long. V lost 7 bases to trimming and J lost 0 bases; unmatched junction nucleotides: 8. CDR3 nucleotide sequence: TGTGCCAGCACCGATCCAGGGGGCCTCTCTGGAAACACCATATATTTT. Its translation: CASTDPGGLSGNTIYF.

This rearrangement joins TRBV7-9 to TRBJ2-7, with 7 nucleotides matching TRBD1. CDR1 and CDR2 from the germline V gene are SEHNR and FQNEAQ (reference sequence). CDR3 length: 14 residues. J gave up 2 bases and V 10 bases, and 11 bases lay outside the gene matches. CDR3 DNA: TGTGCCACGCCTTCAGGGACAGCGCCCTACGAGCAGTACTTC. It specifies CATPSGTAPYEQYF.

This chain links TRBV19 with TRBJ2-3; 9 nucleotides match TRBD2. J was trimmed by 2 bases and V by 2 bases; bases with no gene match: 5. Per germline, CDR1 LNHDA and CDR2 SQIVND (reference sequence). This CDR3 spans 16 amino acids. CDR3 in DNA: TGTGCCAGTAGTATAAGCCTAGCGGGACACACAGATACGCAGTATTTT. Amino acids: CASSISLAGHTDTQYF.

This clonotype was found a few times. This sequence joins TRBV14 and TRBJ2-1; the D gene is possibly TRBD1 (6 bases). The CDR3 contains 18 residues. Deletions cut 0 bases from V and 8 bases from J, with 23 bases between. From germline, CDR1 is SGHDN and CDR2 FVKESK. CDR3 sequence reads: CASSQDLVFWGPDDEQFF. The CDR3 coding sequence is TGTGCCAGCAGCCAAGATCTGGTCTTCTGGGGGCCTGACGATGAGCAGTTCTTC. The full variable domain, in which reference TRBV14 and TRBJ2-1 provide the parts outside the CDR3, is EAGVTQFPSHSVIEKGQTVTLRCDPISGHDNLYWYRRVMGKEIKFLLHFVKESKQDESGMPNNRFLAERTGGTYSTLKVQPAELEDSGVYFCASSQDLVFWGPDDEQFFGPGTRLTVL.

J is TRBJ1-4 and V is TRBV5-5, with a weak D call TRBD1 (5 bases). Germline lookup yields CDR1 SGHKS and CDR2 YYEKEE (reference sequence). This CDR3 is built from 16 residues. Deletions cut 4 bases from V and 5 bases from J, with 18 bases between. CDR3 bases: TGTGCCAGCAGCCTTCTGGGGGTAACTACCAATGAAAAACTGTTTTTT. Residues: CASSLLGVTTNEKLFF.

V and J are TRBV3-1 and TRBJ1-2; D not certain. Trimming took 4 bases from V and 3 from J, leaving 9 bases between them. In germline, CDR1 is LGHDT, CDR2 YNNKEL (reference sequence). The CDR3 extends over 13 amino acids. CDR3 protein: CASSPGRHYGYTF. The DNA of the CDR3 is TGTGCCAGCAGCCCCGGACGGCACTATGGCTACACCTTC.

This clonotype appeared a few times. The V and J genes are TRBV29-1 and TRBJ2-3; TRBD1 aligns across 7 bases. After removal of 3 bases from V and 6 bases from J, the junction contained 6 bases not matched to a gene. CDR1 is SQVTM and CDR2 is ANQGSEA in the germline V gene. The CDR3 is 13 residues long. DNA for the CDR3: TGCAGCGTTGACAGGGGGAGAGGGGATACGCAGTATTTT. It yields the protein CSVDRGRGDTQYF.

This clonotype has more than one count but fewer than ten. One end of the junction does not line up with germline, which may come from a read error. The chain links TRBV20-1 to TRBJ2-1; tentative D call: TRBD1 (5 bases). The CDR3 is made up of 14 amino acids. Germline-derived CDR1 and CDR2 are DFQATT and SNEGSKA (reference sequence). CDR3 residues: CSAGDSVRFNEQFF. Here the CDR3 DNA reads TGCAGTGCTGGAGACAGCGTCCGATTCAATGAGCAGTTCTTC.

The CDR3 region has the DNA TGTGCCAGCAGTTTGACTAGCGGGAGGGCCTGGTACAATGAGCAGTTCTTC. Its translation is CASSLTSGRAWYNEQFF. The rearrangement uses TRBV27 and TRBJ2-1, with TRBD2 matching over 14 bases. With 3 bases clipped from V and 4 bases from J, the junction kept 5 bases outside the gene matches. CDR3 length: 17 amino acids. Germline V gives CDR1 MNHEY, CDR2 SMNVEV (reference sequence).

The chain uses TRBV5-1 and TRBJ2-1, with 9 bases identical to TRBD1. The CDR3 runs to 15 residues. CDR1 SGHRS and CDR2 YFSETQ come from the germline V gene. After removal of 3 bases from V and 6 bases from J, the junction contained 7 bases not matched to a gene. In DNA form, the CDR3 reads TGCGCCAGCAGCTCTACGGGACAGGGAATCAATGAGCAGTTCTTC. It is translated as CASSSTGQGINEQFF.

This clonotype came up many times. The chain has TRBV12-3 or TRBV12-4 and TRBJ2-1; no clear D gene. The germline V and J ends were trimmed by 2 bases and 4 bases, with 12 bases remaining between them. This CDR3 comprises 15 residues. CDR3 amino acids: CASSLYLQPYNEQFF. CDR3 nucleotide sequence: TGTGCCAGCAGTTTATATCTCCAGCCATACAATGAGCAGTTCTTC.

This clonotype has only a few counts. The J gene is TRBJ2-1, the V gene TRBV6-2 or TRBV6-3; 9 bases align to TRBD1. Germline V CDR1 and CDR2: MNHEY, SVGEGT. The CDR3 runs 14 residues. V was pared by 9 bases and J by 8 bases, with 11 bases of the junction left unmatched. This CDR3 is CASHRDRVVYEQFF. CDR3 nucleotide sequence: TGTGCCAGTCACCGGGACAGGGTAGTCTATGAGCAGTTCTTC.

The chain recombines TRBV10-3 with TRBJ2-1; D remains unclear. The length of the CDR3 is 10 residues. Germline loops: CDR1 ENHRY, CDR2 SYGVKD. Trimming left V 7 bases short and J 10 bases short, with 8 bases between. CDR3 residues: CAINYPEQFF. In nucleotides, the CDR3 is TGTGCCATCAATTACCCAGAGCAGTTCTTC.

The CDR3 coding sequence is TGCAGCGTTTCAGGGTCTAGCACAGATACGCAGTATTTT. This codes for CSVSGSSTDTQYF. V gene TRBV29-1 combines with J gene TRBJ2-3; TRBD1 might be the D (5 bases). Germline CDR1 reads SQVTM; CDR2 reads ANQGSEA. Trimming removed 5 bases from V and 0 bases from J, with 9 bases in between. The CDR3 runs to 13 residues.

This clonotype was counted a few times. The genes are TRBV7-8 and TRBJ2-1; 11 bases agree with TRBD2. V lost 0 bases to trimming and J lost 7 bases; unmatched junction nucleotides: 8. CDR3 length: 17 residues. The V gene's germline CDR1 is SGHVS and CDR2 FQNEAQ. The DNA for the CDR3 is TGTGCCAGCAGCTTAGCCTATCTAGCGGGAGGAGCGAATGAGCAGTTCTTC. Protein product: CASSLAYLAGGANEQFF.

CDR3 DNA: TGTGCCAGCAGTTATCGGGCCCCCGGCCTCGATGAGCAGTTCTTC. Translating gives CASSYRAPGLDEQFF. The gene calls are TRBV28 and TRBJ2-1, with no clear D. Deletions cut 4 bases from V and 8 bases from J, with 18 bases between. Germline V gene lookup returns CDR1 MDHEN and CDR2 SYDVKM. CDR3 length: 15 amino acids.

The genes are TRBV28 and TRBJ2-3, with a weak D call TRBD2 (7 bases). The CDR3 extends over 15 amino acids. Deletions cut 5 bases from V and 6 bases from J, with 18 bases between. The germline V gene has CDR1 MDHEN and CDR2 SYDVKM. CDR3 sequence (DNA): TGTGCCAGCAGTCCCTGGGGGGGGGCCTTGGATACGCAGTATTTT. Translating gives CASSPWGGALDTQYF.

The chain combines TRBV12-3 or TRBV12-4 with TRBJ2-7; D not certain. The CDR3 totals 13 residues. The germline V and J ends were trimmed by 1 base and 7 bases, with 11 bases remaining between them. In nucleotides, the CDR3 is TGTGCCAGCAGTTTAGGGGCAGGATTAGAGCAGTACTTC. It specifies CASSLGAGLEQYF.

In its sample, this clonotype was seen a few times. The chain has TRBV10-3 and TRBJ2-1; no clear D. The CDR3 extends over 13 amino acids. The V end was cut by 3 bases, the J end by 6 bases, with 9 bases between. CDR1 is ENHRY and CDR2 is SYGVKD in the germline V gene. The CDR3, as DNA: TGTGCCATCAGTGATTCGGTGCGCAATGAGCAGTTCTTC. Amino acids: CAISDSVRNEQFF.

This chain links TRBV20-1 with TRBJ2-3; 12 bases map to TRBD2. The length of the CDR3 is 17 residues. Germline V gives CDR1 DFQATT, CDR2 SNEGSKA (reference sequence). The ends lost 6 bases at V and 1 base at J; junction bases unmatched: 11. Here the CDR3 reads CSARGFRTSGGTDTQYF. The DNA of the CDR3 is TGCAGTGCCCGGGGGTTCCGGACTAGCGGGGGCACAGATACGCAGTATTTT.

This clonotype turned up a few times. The chain combines TRBV11-3 with TRBJ2-5; 8 nucleotides align to TRBD2. The CDR3 is 14 residues long. J was trimmed by 5 bases and V by 4 bases; bases with no gene match: 6. Germline CDR1 and CDR2: SGHNT and YENEEA. As DNA, the CDR3 is TGTGCCAGCAGCTCCCGGACTAGCCTGGAGACCCAGTACTTC. Its protein product is CASSSRTSLETQYF.